What follows are 26 T cell receptor beta chains derived from one specimen sequenced in a study of early T cells in non-severe SARS-CoV-2 infection. TCRdb redid the calling of the 5' RACE reads with MiXCR, one entry per CDR3 protein. This sample has approximately 83,000 distinct CDR3 sequences; 11% to 15% occur once, and the top ten carry around 3.3%. The specimen was whole blood. The receptors shown here come from an adult who was a healthcare worker with PCR-confirmed SARS-CoV-2 infection or an uninfected control (not recorded which).

This clonotype was picked up many times. The CDR3 loop is CASSDSMGGQPQHF. The CDR3 DNA is TGTGCCAGCAGTGACTCGATGGGGGGACAGCCCCAGCATTTT. This chain joins TRBV6-4 and TRBJ1-5, with D maybe TRBD1 (5 bases). The CDR3 has 14 amino acids. Germline assignment: CDR1 MRHNA and CDR2 SNTAGT. V gave up 0 bases and J gave up 7 bases, with 10 bases separating them.

This clonotype was counted only a few times. V usage is TRBV12-5 and J usage is TRBJ1-5; perhaps TRBD1 as D (6 bases). Germline V lookup: CDR1 LGHNT, CDR2 FRNRAP. Trimming cost V 5 bases and J 2 bases, with 10 bases left between them. The CDR3 is made up of 14 amino acids. The CDR3, as DNA: TGTGCTAGTGGTCCGGGACATGGCAATCAGCCCCAGCATTTT. This gives the protein CASGPGHGNQPQHF.

The genes are TRBV2 and TRBJ2-1, with D perhaps TRBD1 (5 bases). Germline-derived CDR1 and CDR2 are SNHLY and FYNNEI. The CDR3 runs 15 residues. V lost 7 bases to trimming and J lost 0 bases, with 13 bases between them. The CDR3 bases are TGTGCCAGCACAGACCCAGGGTACTCCTACAATGAGCAGTTCTTC. Translation gives CASTDPGYSYNEQFF.

The V call is TRBV12-3 or TRBV12-4, the J call TRBJ1-3; possible D gene TRBD1, 6 bases. V was clipped by 5 bases and J by 3 bases, with 11 bases between them. CDR3 length: 14 residues. The CDR3 spells CASSQGTFGNTIYF. CDR3 DNA: TGTGCCAGCAGTCAGGGGACTTTTGGAAACACCATATATTTT.

CDR3 sequence reads: CASSLALFGGSNEQFF. Written as DNA, the CDR3 is TGCGCCAGCAGCCTAGCGTTGTTTGGCGGGAGTAATGAGCAGTTCTTC. The gene calls are TRBV5-1 and TRBJ2-1; 7 bases match TRBD2. Germline lookup yields CDR1 SGHRS and CDR2 YFSETQ. Unmatched junction bases numbered 14, after V lost 4 bases and J lost 7 bases. The CDR3 spans 16 residues. Full variable domain (remainder filled in from reference TRBV5-1 and TRBJ2-1): KAGVTQTPRYLIKTRGQQVTLSCSPISGHRSVSWYQQTPGQGLQFLFEYFSETQRNKGNFPGRFSGRQFSNSRSEMNVSTLELGDSALYLCASSLALFGGSNEQFFGPGTRLTVL.

The chain uses TRBV25-1 and TRBJ1-2; a weak D match, TRBD1 (5 bases). Trimming removed 3 bases at V and 6 bases at J, with 20 bases between. This CDR3 contains 16 residues. Germline V gene data show CDR1 as MGHDK and CDR2 as SYGVNS. The CDR3 loop is CASSDPLRGAMNGYTF. In DNA form, the CDR3 reads TGTGCCAGCAGTGATCCCTTGAGAGGGGCAATGAATGGCTACACCTTC.

This clonotype was detected only a few times. The J gene is TRBJ1-1, the V gene TRBV4-1; 9 nucleotides align to TRBD1. There are 14 residues in the CDR3. Unmatched junction bases numbered 4, after V lost 4 bases and J lost 4 bases. CDR1 and CDR2 (germline): MGHRA, YSYEKL. This CDR3 reads CASSRTGDGTEAFF. CDR3 DNA sequence: TGCGCCAGCAGCCGGACAGGGGATGGCACTGAAGCTTTCTTT.

The chain recombines TRBV28 with TRBJ2-7; D remains unclear. CDR3 size: 11 residues. Trimming left V 5 bases short and J 2 bases short, with 4 bases between. CDR1 and CDR2 (germline): MDHEN, SYDVKM. The CDR3 sequence: CASSSPYEQYF. The CDR3 DNA reads as TGTGCCAGCAGTAGCCCCTACGAGCAGTACTTC.

This clonotype was counted ten times or more. This chain joins TRBV11-1 and TRBJ1-1, with D tentatively TRBD1 (6 bases). Germline V gives CDR1 SGHAT, CDR2 FQDESV (reference sequence). This CDR3 region has 17 residues. Trimming stripped 5 bases from V and 5 bases from J, with 24 bases between. Here the CDR3 DNA reads TGTGCCAGCAGCCCAGGGGTCCGGGGTGTATTGGGGACTGAAGCTTTCTTT. Translation gives CASSPGVRGVLGTEAFF. Using reference TRBV11-1 and TRBJ1-1 for the parts outside the CDR3, the full variable domain is EAEVAQSPRYKITEKSQAVAFWCDPISGHATLYWYRQILGQGPELLVQFQDESVVDDSQLPKDRFSAERLKGVDSTLKIQPAELGDSAMYLCASSPGVRGVLGTEAFFGQGTRLTVV.

The chain carries TRBV24-1 and TRBJ2-5, with D maybe TRBD1 (6 bases). Germline V gene sequence: CDR1 KGHDR, CDR2 SFDVKD. The germline V and J ends were trimmed by 6 bases and 3 bases, with 10 bases remaining between them. The CDR3 extends over 13 amino acids. The CDR3: CATSTDSKETQYF. The CDR3 region has the DNA TGTGCCACCAGTACGGACAGCAAAGAGACCCAGTACTTC.

This clonotype has just a few counts. The rearrangement links TRBV9 to TRBJ1-1, with D tentatively TRBD1 (5 bases). Germline V lookup: CDR1 SGDLS, CDR2 YYNGEE. V lost 0 bases, J lost 4 bases, and 10 bases lay in between. This CDR3 is built from 14 residues. Here the CDR3 reads CASSVEIGGTEAFF. In nucleotides, the CDR3 is TGTGCCAGCAGCGTAGAAATTGGGGGCACTGAAGCTTTCTTT.

Remarks on this clonotype: Just one base apart from a much larger clone, this may be a read error. The chain links TRBV29-1 to TRBJ2-4; D is uncertain. The CDR3 has 11 amino acids. Germline V lookup: CDR1 SQVTM, CDR2 ANQGSEA. This CDR3 is CSADTTSTSIF. In nucleotides, the CDR3 is TGCAGCGCAGACACAACATCCACATCGATCTTC.

This clonotype was found a few times. The CDR3 nucleotides read TGTGCTAGTGGTTCCGGCGGGAATCAGCCCCAGCATTTT. Protein: CASGSGGNQPQHF. The gene calls are TRBV12-5 and TRBJ1-5; D remains unclear. Germline V gives CDR1 LGHNT, CDR2 FRNRAP. The CDR3 length is 13 residues. Trimming removed 4 bases from V and 4 bases from J, with 8 bases in between.

This clonotype was seen ten or more times. The rearrangement joins TRBV6-5 to TRBJ2-2; D gene ambiguous. The CDR3 has 11 residues. Germline V gene data show CDR1 as MNHEY and CDR2 as SVGAGI. Trimming pared 6 bases from V and 7 bases from J, leaving 6 bases between. CDR3: CASRAVGELFF. For the CDR3, the DNA is TGTGCCAGCAGGGCAGTCGGGGAGCTGTTTTTT.

As regards this clonotype: At one boundary the junction diverges from the germline segment, which might be a read error. The J gene is TRBJ2-2, the V gene TRBV30; tentative D call: TRBD1 (6 bases). CDR1 is GTSNPN and CDR2 is SVGIG in the germline V gene (reference sequence). This CDR3 is built from 13 residues. The CDR3 loop reads CAWNRDRTGEPFF. The CDR3 nucleotides are TGTGCCTGGAACAGGGATAGGACCGGGGAGCCGTTTTTT.

This clonotype has ten or more counts. The chain recombines TRBV5-1 with TRBJ2-1, with 7 bases matching TRBD1. Germline loops: CDR1 SGHRS, CDR2 YFSETQ. With 3 bases clipped from V and 3 bases from J, the junction kept 9 bases outside the gene matches. This CDR3 spans 16 amino acids. CDR3 residues: CASSWETGANYNEQFF. The CDR3 nucleotides are TGCGCCAGCAGCTGGGAAACAGGGGCGAACTACAATGAGCAGTTCTTC.

This clonotype was counted at least ten times. The chain has TRBV28 and TRBJ2-3, with 10 positions matching TRBD2. This CDR3 contains 18 residues. V was clipped by 7 bases and J by 9 bases; unmatched bases: 22. CDR1 and CDR2 (germline): MDHEN, SYDVKM. CDR3 coding DNA: TGTGCCAGCACCCAACTCACCGTCAGCGGGGGGGTAGGGGGCACGCAGTATTTT. Its protein product is CASTQLTVSGGVGGTQYF.

The chain couples TRBV3-1 to TRBJ2-3; TRBD1 aligns across 8 bases. J lost 2 bases, V lost 4 bases, and 5 bases had no gene match. The CDR3 is 15 amino acids. Germline values: CDR1 LGHDT, CDR2 YNNKEL (reference sequence). In DNA, the CDR3 is TGTGCCAGCAGCCCCAGGGGGCGACACACAGATACGCAGTATTTT. Residues: CASSPRGRHTDTQYF.

This clonotype was detected only a few times. J is TRBJ1-4 and V is TRBV20-1; possibly TRBD1 for D (6 bases). There are 13 residues in the CDR3. Germline loops: CDR1 DFQATT, CDR2 SNEGSKA (reference sequence). Deletions cut 6 bases from V and 5 bases from J, with 13 bases between. Here the CDR3 DNA reads TGCAGTGCATGGGACAAGGGCAATGAAAAACTGTTTTTT. Protein product: CSAWDKGNEKLFF.

The chain employs TRBV20-1 and TRBJ2-3, with 10 bases aligning to TRBD2. Germline loops: CDR1 DFQATT, CDR2 SNEGSKA (reference sequence). The CDR3 covers 16 residues. With V trimmed by 1 base and J by 2 bases, 6 bases remained unmatched. The CDR3 DNA reads TGCAGTGCTAGAGTCTCTAGCGGGGGAGCCACAGATACGCAGTATTTT. Translated, it gives CSARVSSGGATDTQYF.

Turning to this clonotype: Being one base from a much bigger clone, this may be a read error. The J gene is TRBJ2-3, the V gene TRBV5-1; 9 bases align to TRBD2. CDR3 length: 20 residues. Germline values: CDR1 SGHRS, CDR2 YFSETQ. The CDR3 DNA reads TGCACCAGCAGCTTGGACGTGGCCCTAGCGGGATTCCTTAAAACAGATACGCAGTATTTT. Encoded protein: CTSSLDVALAGFLKTDTQYF.

In its sample, this clonotype was seen a few times. The CDR3 bases are TGTGCCAGCAGCCAAGAGTGGTCACGTGGCCGACAGGGCAACGGCTACACCTTC. Its translation: CASSQEWSRGRQGNGYTF. The genes are TRBV3-1 and TRBJ1-2, with TRBD1 identical over 7 bases. CDR1 and CDR2 (germline): LGHDT, YNNKEL (reference sequence). The CDR3 is made up of 18 amino acids. Germline trimming cut 0 bases from V and 8 bases from J; bases unmatched to any gene: 18.

The chain has TRBV6-5 and TRBJ1-1; D is perhaps TRBD1 (6 bases). Germline V gene lookup returns CDR1 MNHEY and CDR2 SVGAGI. V gave up 4 bases and J gave up 11 bases, with 23 bases separating them. CDR3 length: 15 amino acids. In DNA form, the CDR3 reads TGTGCCAGCAGTTCCCAAGCGGGGGCCCGGAACCGTGCTTTCTTT. It translates to CASSSQAGARNRAFF.

This clonotype was seen at least ten times. The rearrangement joins TRBV10-3 to TRBJ1-1; 8 bases match TRBD1. The CDR3 covers 13 residues. Germline loops: CDR1 ENHRY, CDR2 SYGVKD. V lost 5 bases to trimming and J lost 3 bases; unmatched junction nucleotides: 2. This CDR3 is CAISIQGDTEAFF. DNA of the CDR3: TGTGCCATCAGTATACAGGGGGACACTGAAGCTTTCTTT.

This clonotype showed up many times. This chain connects TRBV20-1 to TRBJ2-5, with 9 bases identical to TRBD1. Germline V gives CDR1 DFQATT, CDR2 SNEGSKA (reference sequence). V gave up 2 bases and J gave up 3 bases; unmatched junction bases: 10. This CDR3 comprises 16 residues. CDR3: CSARNIGQGPKETQYF. The CDR3 bases are TGCAGTGCTAGAAACATCGGACAGGGGCCCAAAGAGACCCAGTACTTC.

CDR3 amino acids: CASSPARGRVFVEAFF. DNA for the CDR3: TGTGCCAGTAGCCCGGCTCGGGGGAGGGTCTTCGTTGAAGCTTTCTTT. V gene TRBV19 combines with J gene TRBJ1-1, with a weak D call TRBD1 (5 bases). The CDR3 loop spans 16 amino acids. Germline loops: CDR1 LNHDA, CDR2 SQIVND (reference sequence). Trimming pared 6 bases from V and 7 bases from J, leaving 24 bases between.